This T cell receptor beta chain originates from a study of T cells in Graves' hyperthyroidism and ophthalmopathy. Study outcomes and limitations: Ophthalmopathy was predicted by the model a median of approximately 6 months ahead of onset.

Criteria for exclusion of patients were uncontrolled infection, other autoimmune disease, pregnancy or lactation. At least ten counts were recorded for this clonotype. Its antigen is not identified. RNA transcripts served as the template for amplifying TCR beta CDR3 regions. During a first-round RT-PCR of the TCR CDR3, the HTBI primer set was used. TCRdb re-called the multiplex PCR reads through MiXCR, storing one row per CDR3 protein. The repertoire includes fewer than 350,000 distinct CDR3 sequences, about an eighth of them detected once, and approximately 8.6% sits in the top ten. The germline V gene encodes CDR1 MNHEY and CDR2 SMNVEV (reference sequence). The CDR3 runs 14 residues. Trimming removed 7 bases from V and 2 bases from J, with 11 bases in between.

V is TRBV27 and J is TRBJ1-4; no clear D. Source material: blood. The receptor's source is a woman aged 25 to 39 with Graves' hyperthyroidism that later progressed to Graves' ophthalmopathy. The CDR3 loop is CASKALGTNEKLFF. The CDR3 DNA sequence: TGTGCCAGCAAGGCGTTAGGGACTAATGAAAAACTGTTTTTT.